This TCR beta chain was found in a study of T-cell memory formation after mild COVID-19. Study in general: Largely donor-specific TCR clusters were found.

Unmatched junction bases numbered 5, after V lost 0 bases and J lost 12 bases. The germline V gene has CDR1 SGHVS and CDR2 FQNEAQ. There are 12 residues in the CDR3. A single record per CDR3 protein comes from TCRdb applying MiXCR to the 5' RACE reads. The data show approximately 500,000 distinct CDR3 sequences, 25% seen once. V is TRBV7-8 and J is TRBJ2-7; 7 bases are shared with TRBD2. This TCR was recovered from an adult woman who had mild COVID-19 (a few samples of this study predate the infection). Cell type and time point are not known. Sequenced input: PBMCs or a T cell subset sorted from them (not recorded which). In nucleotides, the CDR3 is TGTGCCAGCAGCTTAGCGGGAGGGGTTGCGTACTTC. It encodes CASSLAGGVAYF.